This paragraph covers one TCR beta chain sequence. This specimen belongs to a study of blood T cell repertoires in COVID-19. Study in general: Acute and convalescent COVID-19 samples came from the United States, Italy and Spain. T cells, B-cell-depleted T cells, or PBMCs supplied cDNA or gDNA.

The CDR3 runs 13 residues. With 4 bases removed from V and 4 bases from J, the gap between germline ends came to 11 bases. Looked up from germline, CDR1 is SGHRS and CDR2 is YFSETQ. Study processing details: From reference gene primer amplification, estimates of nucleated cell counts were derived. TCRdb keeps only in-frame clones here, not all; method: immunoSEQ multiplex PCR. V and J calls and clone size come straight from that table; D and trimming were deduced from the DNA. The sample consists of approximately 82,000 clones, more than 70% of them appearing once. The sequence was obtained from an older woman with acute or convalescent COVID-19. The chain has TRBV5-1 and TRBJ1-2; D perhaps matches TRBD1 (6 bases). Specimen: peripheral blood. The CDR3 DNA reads TGCGCCAGCAGCACGACAGGTCTCTATGGCTACACCTTC. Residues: CASSTTGLYGYTF.